The 7 T cell receptor beta chains below all came from one sample that was sequenced in a study of beta chain features in type 1 diabetes. cDNA synthesis used the whole RNA isolate, giving expressed TCRB sequences. Clones were sequenced by immunoSEQ multiplex PCR, and TCRdb holds only the in-frame ones, with some missing. Among around 40,000 clones listed, roughly two thirds were seen once. The source material was Tregs from blood. These receptors were collected from a woman aged 30 to 39 in good health.

This clone showed up just a few times. This rearrangement joins TRBV7-2 to TRBJ2-1, with 14 positions matching TRBD2. Germline CDR1 reads SGHTA; CDR2 reads FQGNSA. The CDR3 is made up of 16 amino acids. With V trimmed by 5 bases and J by 8 bases, 8 bases remained unmatched. The CDR3 DNA is TGTGCCAGCAGCCACCGACTAGCGGGAGGGTCCTATGAGCAGTTCTTC. Protein: CASSHRLAGGSYEQFF. Together with reference TRBV7-2 and TRBJ2-1, the CDR3 gives the full variable domain: GAGVSQSPSNKVTEKGKDVELRCDPISGHTALYWYRQSLGQGLEFLIYFQGNSAPDKSGLPSDRFSAERTGGSVSTLTIQRTQQEDSAVYLCASSHRLAGGSYEQFFGPGTRLTVL.

This sequence joins TRBV18 and TRBJ1-5; a weak D match, TRBD1 (5 bases). Per the germline V gene, CDR1 is KGHSH and CDR2 is LQKENI. The CDR3 is 13 amino acids. V gave up 2 bases and J gave up 6 bases, with 8 bases separating them. As DNA, the CDR3 is TGTGCCAGCTCACCAGGGGCAATTCAGCCCCAGCATTTT. This sequence encodes CASSPGAIQPQHF. Supplemented by reference TRBV18 and TRBJ1-5, the full variable domain reads NAGVMQNPRHLVRRRGQEARLRCSPMKGHSHVYWYRQLPEEGLKFMVYLQKENIIDESGMPKERFSAEFPKEGPSILRIQQVVRGDSAAYFCASSPGAIQPQHFGDGTRLSIL.

V usage is TRBV7-3 and J usage is TRBJ2-1; TRBD2 agrees at 11 bases. Germline V gene sequence: CDR1 SGHTA, CDR2 FQGTGA. V shed 5 bases and J 9 bases; nucleotides not matched to a gene: 3. CDR3 size: 13 residues. The CDR3 reads CASSTSGSVEQFF. The CDR3 region has the DNA TGTGCCAGCAGCACTAGCGGGAGCGTTGAGCAGTTCTTC.

This clone was recorded a few times. The chain employs TRBV7-2 and TRBJ2-5; no reliable D call. Germline assignment: CDR1 SGHTA and CDR2 FQGNSA. The V gene lost 5 bases and the J gene lost 8 bases, with 12 bases spanning the gap. The CDR3 extends over 12 amino acids. In nucleotides, the CDR3 is TGTGCCAGCAGCCCAGACACCCCCACCCAGTACTTC. Translated, it gives CASSPDTPTQYF.

In its sample, this clone was seen a few times. The chain couples TRBV7-2 to TRBJ1-2, with 7 bases fitting TRBD1. The CDR3 is made up of 13 amino acids. The V gene's germline CDR1 is SGHTA and CDR2 FQGNSA. The V and J ends lost 3 bases and 4 bases, in that order; junction bases with no gene match: 2. This CDR3 reads CASSFDRVYGYTF. The CDR3, as DNA: TGTGCCAGCAGCTTCGACAGGGTCTATGGCTACACCTTC.

This clone appeared a few times. The genes are TRBV6-5 and TRBJ2-3, with D possibly being TRBD1 (5 bases). The CDR3 has 16 amino acids. V lost 3 bases and J lost 2, with 15 bases in between. Looked up from germline, CDR1 is MNHEY and CDR2 is SVGAGI. CDR3 sequence (DNA): TGTGCCAGCAGTTATGGGGCGACCCGAAACACAGATACGCAGTATTTT. Translation: CASSYGATRNTDTQYF.

This sequence joins TRBV11-2 and TRBJ2-7; weak D call: TRBD1 (6 bases). Germline values: CDR1 SGHAT, CDR2 FQNNGV. This CDR3 has 17 residues. Trimming removed 1 base at V and 2 bases at J, with 18 bases between. In DNA form, the CDR3 reads TGTGCCAGCAGCTTAGCTTCGACAGGCCTGGGCACCTACGAGCAGTACTTC. This sequence encodes CASSLASTGLGTYEQYF.